Presented here are 2 T cell receptor beta chains from one specimen sequenced in a study of blood T cell repertoires in COVID-19. Sequencing used immunoSEQ multiplex PCR; TCRdb keeps in-frame clones, though not all of them. This sample yields some 220,000 clones, of which roughly 85% are seen a single time; under 3.5% belongs to the top ten. The sequenced material came from peripheral blood. Receptors were obtained from a man aged 50 to 60 who had recovered from COVID-19.

The chain has TRBV6-6 and TRBJ2-1, with 8 nucleotides matching TRBD2. V lost 7 bases and J lost 6; bases outside the gene matches: 8. This CDR3 region has 14 residues. CDR1 is MNHNY and CDR2 is SVGAGI in the germline V gene (reference sequence). The CDR3 sequence: CASKTGGSINEQFF. In nucleotides, the CDR3 is TGTGCCAGCAAAACGGGAGGGAGTATCAATGAGCAGTTCTTC.

The V call is TRBV28, the J call TRBJ1-5, with a weak D call TRBD1 (5 bases). The length of the CDR3 is 14 residues. Trimming pared 8 bases from V and 4 bases from J, leaving 15 bases between. Germline lookup yields CDR1 MDHEN and CDR2 SYDVKM. CDR3 residues: CASRGRGGNQPQHF. The CDR3 DNA reads as TGTGCCAGCCGAGGGAGGGGCGGGAATCAGCCCCAGCATTTT.